The entry below describes one T cell receptor beta chain. Libraries were prepared by immunoSEQ multiplex PCR; TCRdb keeps only in-frame clonotypes and omits some of them. The sample holds under 10,000 clones; about 28% are singletons and the top ten take about 5.3%. This record belongs to a study of sequential checkpoint blockade in melanoma. In the study overall: After nivolumab or ipilimumab alone, around 24 patients had week-13 rebiopsies.

The V gene's germline CDR1 is LNHDA and CDR2 SQIVND (reference sequence). CDR3 size: 15 residues. The V gene lost 7 bases and the J gene lost 0 bases, with 13 bases spanning the gap. Noted treatment: randomized to nivolumab then ipilimumab (arm A) or the reverse (arm B). The receptor was isolated from a human donor with melanoma. The sample was tumor tissue (inferred from file names), taken from a patient given nivolumab and ipilimumab in sequence. The chain employs TRBV19 and TRBJ1-3; D gene ambiguous. The CDR3 DNA reads TGTGCCAGTATCAGGACGGAGAGCTCTGGAAACACCATATATTTT. Translation gives CASIRTESSGNTIYF.